This T cell receptor beta chain was captured by sequencing in a study of beta chain features in type 1 diabetes. Study-wide points: When Type 1 diabetes patients were examined, their TCRB CDR3s proved moderately but significantly shorter in all four CD4+ subsets. Individuals with type 1 diabetes displayed fewer insertions and more deletions at VDJ junctions.

CD45RO/CCR7/CD25/CD127/CD95/CD27 separated CD4+ naive, central memory, regulatory and stem cell-like memory cells by sorting. In the case of this clone: The antigen is not known.

Trimming removed 5 bases at V and 5 bases at J, with 19 bases between. CDR1 SGHAT and CDR2 FQNNGV come from the germline V gene. This CDR3 region has 15 residues. The entirety of the isolated RNA underwent reverse transcription, so expressed TCRB transcripts were sequenced. Naive, central memory and regulatory T cell samples averaged roughly 3.7 million immunoSEQ reads each. Repertoires were generated with immunoSEQ multiplex PCR, while TCRdb's copy carries only in-frame clones and drops some. This sample yields approximately 250,000 clones, of which roughly 25% are seen a single time; 0.012% belongs to the top ten.

The TCR comes from a woman in her thirties with type 1 diabetes. The genes are TRBV11-2 and TRBJ2-7; a weak D match, TRBD1 (6 bases). The sequenced sample consisted of naive CD4+ T cells from blood. The CDR3 here is CASSARGAGLDEQYF. Here the CDR3 DNA reads TGTGCCAGCAGCGCCAGGGGCGCTGGCTTGGACGAGCAGTACTTC.